This entry is about one T cell receptor (beta chain). Its antigen remains unknown. Patients having uncontrolled infection, another autoimmune disease, pregnancy or lactation were not included. Clinical symptoms, serum thyroxine and TRAb, thyroid ultrasound and orbital computed tomography together formed the diagnostic basis. This sample was included in a study of T cells in Graves' hyperthyroidism and ophthalmopathy. Study-wide points: Blood shared most expanded thyroid clonotypes above 0.001.

The V end lost 0 bases, the J end lost 13 bases, and 10 bases lay between the germline ends. Germline loops: CDR1 LGHNA, CDR2 YSLEER. The CDR3 runs to 13 residues. Amplification targeted TCR beta CDR3 regions from RNA transcripts. RT-PCR in the first round (using the HTBI primer set) targeted the TCR CDR3. TCRdb ran MiXCR on the multiplex PCR reads and lists one entry per CDR3 protein. The table lists approximately 560,000 distinct CDR3 sequences, around 42% of them singletons. This receptor was taken from a woman younger than 30 with Graves' hyperthyroidism. What was sequenced was peripheral blood or thyroid tissue (not recorded which). This chain links TRBV4-3 with TRBJ1-6; D remains ambiguous. The CDR3 spells CASSQDTRGPLHF. The DNA of the CDR3 is TGCGCCAGCAGCCAAGATACGAGAGGGCCCCTCCACTTT.